The 20 T cell receptor beta chains below were found in one sample sequenced in a study of T cell changes during pregnancy in multiple sclerosis. Clones were read by immunoSEQ multiplex PCR, and TCRdb kept only the in-frame ones, dropping some. The sample comprises some 81,000 clones, more than 85% of which are singletons, and 2.5% to 3% rests with the top ten. This material consisted of peripheral blood, taken after pregnancy. The receptors shown here come from a female donor in good health, enrolled as a control in a pregnancy study.

The chain carries TRBV5-6 and TRBJ2-2; D gene unclear. Trimming cost V 2 bases and J 8 bases, with 4 bases left between them. CDR3 length: 11 amino acids. From germline, CDR1 is SGHDT and CDR2 YYEEEE. The CDR3: CASSFGGELFF. For the CDR3, the DNA is TGTGCCAGCAGCTTCGGTGGGGAGCTGTTTTTT.

The rearrangement links TRBV30 to TRBJ1-2, with 10 bases identical to TRBD1. V dropped 1 base and J dropped 1; count of bases not matched to a gene: 9. This CDR3 comprises 17 residues. CDR1 and CDR2 from the germline V gene are GTSNPN and SVGIG (reference sequence). In DNA form, the CDR3 reads TGTGCCTGGAGTGGGTCTGCGGGACAGGGGTATAACTATGGCTACACCTTC. It yields the protein CAWSGSAGQGYNYGYTF. The full variable domain, in which reference TRBV30 and TRBJ1-2 provide the parts outside the CDR3, is SQTIHQWPATLVQPVGSPLSLECTVEGTSNPNLYWYRQAAGRGLQLLFYSVGIGQISSEVPQNLSASRPQDRQFILSSKKLLLSDSGFYLCAWSGSAGQGYNYGYTFGSGTRLTVV.

The V call is TRBV19, the J call TRBJ1-4; 8 nucleotides align to TRBD1. The V segment lost 6 bases and the J segment 2 bases; nucleotides outside the gene matches: 11. The CDR3 contains 17 residues. CDR1 and CDR2 from the germline V gene are LNHDA and SQIVND (reference sequence). The CDR3 nucleotides are TGTGCCAGTAGGACGGGACAGGACTTCGTGACTAATGAAAAACTGTTTTTT. It codes for CASRTGQDFVTNEKLFF.

This clone was seen once. A read error may produce the germline difference seen at one junction end. The CDR3 DNA sequence: TGTGCCAGCAGCGAAGGGTCAGGCTATGGCTACACCTTC. It codes for CASSEGSGYGYTF. The chain couples TRBV2 to TRBJ1-2, with D unresolved. The CDR3 spans 13 residues. In germline, CDR1 is SNHLY, CDR2 FYNNEI.

This sequence joins TRBV28 and TRBJ2-7; 12 bases align to TRBD2. Unmatched junction bases numbered 7, after V lost 6 bases and J lost 4 bases. The germline V gene encodes CDR1 MDHEN and CDR2 SYDVKM. The CDR3 has 15 residues. The CDR3 bases are TGTGCCAGCAGCATGACTAGCGGGAGTAGGTACGAGCAGTACTTC. This gives the protein CASSMTSGSRYEQYF.

J is TRBJ1-5 and V is TRBV30, with D unclear. V gave up 2 bases and J gave up 7 bases, with 15 bases separating them. Germline V gene data show CDR1 as GTSNPN and CDR2 as SVGIG (reference sequence). This CDR3 spans 14 amino acids. The CDR3 loop reads CAWSPASRLQPQHF. The CDR3 nucleotides read TGTGCCTGGAGTCCCGCCTCGCGGTTACAGCCCCAGCATTTT.

V is TRBV2 and J is TRBJ2-6; 7 bases match TRBD2. Looked up from germline, CDR1 is SNHLY and CDR2 is FYNNEI. V was pared by 7 bases and J by 0 bases, with 12 bases of the junction left unmatched. The CDR3 loop spans 18 amino acids. The CDR3 loop reads CASMPTLAFYSGANVLTF. In DNA, the CDR3 is TGTGCCAGCATGCCGACACTAGCGTTCTACTCTGGGGCCAACGTCCTGACTTTC.

The chain is built from TRBV4-1 and TRBJ2-1; the match to TRBD2 covers 11 bases. The ends lost 4 bases at V and 4 bases at J; junction bases unmatched: 9. There are 17 residues in the CDR3. Germline assignment: CDR1 MGHRA and CDR2 YSYEKL. The CDR3 spells CASSLHPRTSGYNEQFF. In nucleotides, the CDR3 is TGCGCCAGCAGCCTTCACCCCCGGACTAGCGGGTACAATGAGCAGTTCTTC.

The J gene is TRBJ1-1, the V gene TRBV10-1; TRBD1 is a possible D gene (6 bases). The germline V and J ends were trimmed by 2 bases and 5 bases, with 15 bases remaining between them. Germline V gene sequence: CDR1 WNHNN, CDR2 SYGVQD (reference sequence). This CDR3 comprises 15 residues. As DNA, the CDR3 is TGCGCCAGCAGTGAGCGGGCAGGGGTTGGAACTGAAGCTTTCTTT. This gives the protein CASSERAGVGTEAFF.

This CDR3 is CASSQVVGGGQYGYTF. CDR3 bases: TGCGCCAGCAGCCAAGTGGTCGGCGGGGGGCAGTATGGCTACACCTTC. The chain uses TRBV4-3 and TRBJ1-2, with D possibly being TRBD1 (6 bases). The CDR3 consists of 16 residues. The germline V and J ends were trimmed by 1 base and 5 bases, with 17 bases remaining between them. Germline assignment: CDR1 LGHNA and CDR2 YSLEER.

The chain links TRBV6-1 to TRBJ2-3; the match to TRBD1 covers 12 bases. CDR1 and CDR2 from the germline V gene are MNHNS and SASEGT. This CDR3 comprises 15 residues. J lost 4 bases, V lost 7 bases, and 6 bases had no gene match. The CDR3 sequence: CASTPGQGASDTQYF. In DNA form, the CDR3 reads TGTGCCAGCACACCGGGACAGGGGGCATCAGATACGCAGTATTTT.

The chain couples TRBV19 to TRBJ1-4, with a weak D call TRBD1 (5 bases). This CDR3 has 16 residues. The ends were cut back, 7 bases at V and 8 bases at J, with 23 bases in the middle. From germline, CDR1 is LNHDA and CDR2 SQIVND (reference sequence). The CDR3 is CASTIAAGGVNEKLFF. CDR3 coding DNA: TGTGCCAGTACCATCGCAGCGGGGGGAGTGAACGAAAAACTGTTTTTT.

The chain links TRBV11-2 to TRBJ2-3; 12 bases are shared with TRBD2. This CDR3 is 19 amino acids long. Germline CDR1 is SGHAT and CDR2 is FQNNGV. The junction had 14 bases not matched to a gene; V was cut back by 5 bases and J by 2 bases. The CDR3 reads CASSQGASGGAALTDTQYF. CDR3 DNA: TGTGCCAGCAGCCAGGGGGCTAGCGGGGGGGCAGCTCTCACAGATACGCAGTATTTT. Complete variable domain (other parts from reference TRBV11-2 and TRBJ2-3): EAGVAQSPRYKIIEKRQSVAFWCNPISGHATLYWYQQILGQGPKLLIQFQNNGVVDDSQLPKDRFSAERLKGVDSTLKIQPAKLEDSAVYLCASSQGASGGAALTDTQYFGPGTRLTVL.

The CDR3 nucleotides are TGCAGCGTTTCTCGGGGGAACACTGAAGCTTTCTTT. It encodes CSVSRGNTEAFF. This chain uses TRBV29-1 with TRBJ1-1; D is unresolved. The germline V gene encodes CDR1 SQVTM and CDR2 ANQGSEA. Trimming stripped 5 bases from V and 1 base from J, with 8 bases between. This CDR3 is 12 amino acids long.

The V and J genes are TRBV4-1 and TRBJ1-1; no clear D gene. Germline V gene data show CDR1 as MGHRA and CDR2 as YSYEKL. This CDR3 is 15 amino acids long. V gave up 2 bases and J gave up 1 base, with 11 bases separating them. The CDR3 DNA reads as TGCGCCAGCAGCCAACCCTTACGGGAGAACACTGAAGCTTTCTTT. This translates into CASSQPLRENTEAFF.

Remarks on this clone: A read error may produce the germline difference seen at one junction end. V is TRBV30 and J is TRBJ2-5, with 7 positions matching TRBD1. The germline V gene encodes CDR1 GTSNPN and CDR2 SVGIG (reference sequence). There are 13 residues in the CDR3. In nucleotides, the CDR3 is TGTGCCTGGGATCGACAGGGATGGGAGACCCGGTACTTC. Protein product: CAWDRQGWETRYF.

The rearrangement uses TRBV11-2 and TRBJ2-6; 10 positions agree with TRBD2. The CDR3 is 17 residues long. J was trimmed by 4 bases and V by 0 bases; bases with no gene match: 3. CDR1 is SGHAT and CDR2 is FQNNGV in the germline V gene. The CDR3 protein is CASSLDLAGEGANVLTF. In nucleotides, the CDR3 is TGTGCCAGCAGCTTAGATCTAGCGGGGGAAGGGGCCAACGTCCTGACTTTC.

This chain connects TRBV7-3 to TRBJ1-1; tentatively, D is TRBD1 (5 bases). The CDR3 runs to 13 residues. Trimming left V 5 bases short and J 4 bases short, with 11 bases between. Germline CDR1 SGHTA, CDR2 FQGTGA. The DNA of the CDR3 is TGTGCCAGCAGCAGGTCGGGGGTCACTGAAGCTTTCTTT. Protein sequence: CASSRSGVTEAFF.

The chain recombines TRBV5-1 with TRBJ1-2; 9 bases map to TRBD1. The CDR3 totals 14 residues. V was clipped by 3 bases and J by 8 bases; unmatched bases: 8. Germline V gene data show CDR1 as SGHRS and CDR2 as YFSETQ. CDR3 bases: TGCGCCAGCAGCTCCCCAAGGACAGGGGACGGCTACACCTTC. Protein sequence: CASSSPRTGDGYTF.

This chain joins TRBV4-1 and TRBJ2-1, with TRBD1 identical over 9 bases. Germline values: CDR1 MGHRA, CDR2 YSYEKL. V shed 3 bases and J 0 bases; nucleotides not matched to a gene: 3. CDR3 size: 16 residues. CDR3 protein: CASSQLTGGSYNEQFF. In DNA form, the CDR3 reads TGCGCCAGCAGCCAGTTGACAGGGGGCTCCTACAATGAGCAGTTCTTC.